This T cell receptor (beta chain) was sequenced for a study of response to subunit inactivated influenza vaccine. TCRdb reprocessed the RT-PCR reads with MiXCR, giving one entry per CDR3 protein. This table holds about 540,000 distinct CDR3 sequences, approximately 24% found once. This clonotype was counted only a few times. The sample also formed part of further work on T cells expressing NK-cell markers. Per that paper: The cDNA for TCR beta came from 5'RACE template switching with UMIs. Researchers got TCR beta repertoires out of sorted CD3+CD56+NKG2C+, CD3+CD56+NKG2C- and CD3+CD56-NKG2C+ T cells. HCMV seropositivity marked most of the eight sequenced donors; one was seronegative. In several donors, dominant CD3+CD56+NKG2C+ clones formed roughly 1.0-7.5% of CD8+ cells.

The specimen comprised CD4+ T cells sorted from PBMCs, sampled approximately 13 days after vaccination. This TCR was sampled from a man aged 50 to 60 who received an inactivated influenza vaccine.

CDR3 nucleotides: TGCGCCAGCAGCCAAGAGAGAGTAGGGGTCTATGGCTACACCTTC. Its translation: CASSQERVGVYGYTF. The chain employs TRBV4-3 and TRBJ1-2, with a possible D match to TRBD1 (5 bases). Germline V gene lookup returns CDR1 LGHNA and CDR2 YSLEER. The V end lost 0 bases, the J end lost 4 bases, and 12 bases lay between the germline ends. The length of the CDR3 is 15 residues.